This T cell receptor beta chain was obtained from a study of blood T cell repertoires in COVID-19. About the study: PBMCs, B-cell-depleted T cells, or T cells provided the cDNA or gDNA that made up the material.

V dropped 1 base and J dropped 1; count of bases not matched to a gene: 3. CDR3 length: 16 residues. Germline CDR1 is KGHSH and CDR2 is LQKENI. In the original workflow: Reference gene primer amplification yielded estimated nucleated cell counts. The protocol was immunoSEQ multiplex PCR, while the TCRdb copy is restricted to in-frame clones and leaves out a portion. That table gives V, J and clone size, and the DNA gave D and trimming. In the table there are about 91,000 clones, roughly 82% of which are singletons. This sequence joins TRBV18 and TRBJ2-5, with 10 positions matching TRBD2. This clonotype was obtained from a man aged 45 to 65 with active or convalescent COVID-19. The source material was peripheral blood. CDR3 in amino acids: CASSPRTSGFQETQYF. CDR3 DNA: TGTGCCAGCTCACCACGGACTAGCGGATTCCAAGAGACCCAGTACTTC.